This section outlines one T cell receptor (beta chain) sequence together with its context. Its cognate antigen is unknown. From germline, CDR1 is SNHLY and CDR2 FYNNEI. Trimming took off 3 bases at V and 2 bases at J, with 12 bases between the two ends. The CDR3 runs 15 residues. Making the bulk TCR libraries relied on previously described methods and listed TCR primers. TCRdb re-called the PCR reads through MiXCR, storing one row per CDR3 protein. The sample holds more than 550,000 distinct CDR3 sequences, 25% seen once. This record comes from a study of molecular identifiers for immune sequencing clone quantification. Study observations and caveats: Clonotypes topping 20 RNA copies carried over 97% of effector molecules but under 1% of naive ones.

This chain connects TRBV2 to TRBJ2-3; D ambiguous. This clonotype was sampled from a human donor in good health. Some libraries in this study had Jurkat cell RNA spiked in. Sequenced input: naive CD8+ T cells from blood, with Jurkat cell RNA spiked in. Subset specified: FACS-sorted CD8+CD4-CCR7+CD45RA+ naive T cells. This chain's CDR3 is CASSDVGSITDTQYF. In DNA, the CDR3 is TGTGCCAGCAGTGACGTAGGATCCATCACAGATACGCAGTATTTT.